The entry below gives a single T cell receptor (beta chain) sequence along with its context. Its matching antigen is unknown. A much bigger clone sits one base away, suggesting this may be a read error. This specimen comes from a study of T cells in Graves' hyperthyroidism and ophthalmopathy. Turning to the study itself: Peripheral blood was drawn at first diagnosis, prior to all treatment. General study points: Most thyroid-expanded clonotypes above 0.001 were also found in blood.

Hyperthyroidism, newly diagnosed and lasting under 2 months, affected patients aged 18 to 65. The study based diagnoses on clinical symptoms, serum thyroxine and TRAb, thyroid ultrasound and orbital computed tomography. The CDR3 covers 11 residues. Per germline, CDR1 SGHAT and CDR2 FQNNGV. Amplified TCR beta CDR3 regions came from RNA transcripts. The HTBI set primed first-round TCR CDR3 RT-PCR. TCRdb passed the multiplex PCR reads through MiXCR, listing each CDR3 protein once. The table lists about 350,000 distinct CDR3 sequences, about 18% of them singletons. The receptor comes from a young woman with Graves' hyperthyroidism. This chain uses TRBV11-2 with TRBJ2-5; no reliable D call. The sample taken for sequencing was blood. CDR3 sequence reads: CASSLWATQDF. The CDR3 bases are TGTGCCAGCAGCTTATGGGCGACCCAGGACTTC. The whole variable domain, remainder taken from reference TRBV11-2 and TRBJ2-5, is EAGVAQSPRYKIIEKRQSVAFWCNPISGHATLYWYQQILGQGPKLLIQFQNNGVVDDSQLPKDRFSAERLKGVDSTLKIQPAKLEDSAVYLCASSLWATQDFGPGTRLLVL.